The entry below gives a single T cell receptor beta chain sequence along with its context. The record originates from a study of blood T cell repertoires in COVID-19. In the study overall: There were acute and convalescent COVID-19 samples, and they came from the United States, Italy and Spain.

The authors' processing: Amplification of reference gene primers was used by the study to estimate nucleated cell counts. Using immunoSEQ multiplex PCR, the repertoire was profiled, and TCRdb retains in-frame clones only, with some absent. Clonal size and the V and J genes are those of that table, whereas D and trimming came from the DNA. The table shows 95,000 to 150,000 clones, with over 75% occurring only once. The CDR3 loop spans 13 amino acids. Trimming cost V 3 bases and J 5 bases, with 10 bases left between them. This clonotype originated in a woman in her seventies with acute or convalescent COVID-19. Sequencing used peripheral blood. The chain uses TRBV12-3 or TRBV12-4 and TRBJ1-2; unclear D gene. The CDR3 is CASSFGGEYGYTF. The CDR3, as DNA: TGTGCCAGCAGTTTCGGCGGGGAGTATGGCTACACCTTC.